These 5 T cell receptor beta chains were all obtained from the same sample, sequenced in a study of blood T cells in healthy people across ages. A J-beta primer mix and a sample-barcoded 5' primer were used in a second PCR of about 6 to 12 cycles. One entry per CDR3 protein results from TCRdb running MiXCR on the 5' RACE reads. The sample holds about 2 million distinct CDR3 sequences, less than 50% seen once. Sequencing used blood. These receptors all stem from a woman in her thirties or forties in good health.

Concerning this clonotype itself: Compared with germline, one end of the junction differs, possibly owing to a read error. The rearrangement uses TRBV27 and TRBJ2-3; 11 nucleotides agree with TRBD2. CDR1 MNHEY and CDR2 SMNVEV come from the germline V gene (reference sequence). The CDR3 length is 15 residues. CDR3 amino acids: CASSLTSGVGDAQYF. DNA for the CDR3: TGTGCCAGCAGCCTGACTAGCGGGGTTGGAGATGCGCAGTATTTT.

This chain uses TRBV15 with TRBJ1-2; D not resolved. CDR3 length: 15 residues. Trimming shortened V by 2 bases and J by 0 bases, and 10 bases separated the two germline ends. The V gene's germline CDR1 is LNHNV and CDR2 YYDKDF (reference sequence). In nucleotides, the CDR3 is TGTGCCACCAGCAGAAGTGGCACATCTAACTATGGCTACACCTTC. This gives the protein CATSRSGTSNYGYTF.

This chain joins TRBV3-1 and TRBJ1-4; D is possibly TRBD1 (6 bases). The V end was cut by 4 bases, the J end by 8 bases, with 17 bases between. CDR1 is LGHDT and CDR2 is YNNKEL in the germline V gene (reference sequence). The CDR3 has 15 residues. DNA for the CDR3: TGTGCCAGCAGCCTAGGGGGAAGGGTTGGAGAAAAACTGTTTTTT. Residues: CASSLGGRVGEKLFF.

This rearrangement joins TRBV6-5 to TRBJ1-2; 8 bases are a match to TRBD1. CDR3 size: 19 residues. Trimming cost V 0 bases and J 4 bases; bases outside gene matches: 16. Germline V gives CDR1 MNHEY, CDR2 SVGAGI. The CDR3 nucleotides are TGTGCCAGCAGTTACTCTTGGCAGGGGGCCCTCGAAATGAGCTATGGCTACACCTTC. Encoded protein: CASSYSWQGALEMSYGYTF.

This clonotype occurred a few times. The chain has TRBV12-3 or TRBV12-4 and TRBJ2-5; TRBD1 or TRBD2 may be the D gene (5 bases each). This CDR3 is 16 amino acids long. V lost 5 bases, J lost 5 bases, and 21 bases lay in between. The chain's CDR3 is CASSPWDGMWGETQYF. CDR3 nucleotides: TGTGCCAGCAGTCCCTGGGACGGCATGTGGGGGGAGACCCAGTACTTC.